This entry lists 12 T cell receptor beta chains sequenced from one sample in a study of T cell responses to AZD1222 COVID-19 vaccine. Sequencing used immunoSEQ multiplex PCR; TCRdb keeps in-frame clones, though not all of them. The sample carries tens of thousands of clones, approximately 90% recorded once. The sample in question was peripheral blood, obtained 28 days after the second AZD1222 dose. These receptors all come from an adult who received the AZD1222 COVID-19 vaccine.

In nucleotides, the CDR3 is TGTGCCAGCAACCTACAGGGGCAGCCCCAGCATTTT. Its translation is CASNLQGQPQHF. The chain carries TRBV19 and TRBJ1-5, with 7 bases aligning to TRBD1. This CDR3 is built from 12 residues. V lost 9 bases and J lost 7; bases outside the gene matches: 6. Germline CDR1 reads LNHDA; CDR2 reads SQIVND (reference sequence).

J is TRBJ1-6 and V is TRBV27, with D unclear. Deletions cut 2 bases from V and 3 bases from J, with 5 bases between. Germline loops: CDR1 MNHEY, CDR2 SMNVEV (reference sequence). The CDR3 has 14 residues. The CDR3 protein is CASSLRGYNSPLHF. The CDR3 DNA is TGTGCCAGCAGTTTACGAGGCTATAATTCACCCCTCCACTTT.

This chain links TRBV27 with TRBJ1-1; D remains ambiguous. V dropped 2 bases and J dropped 1 base, with 14 bases sitting between them. Germline V gene sequence: CDR1 MNHEY, CDR2 SMNVEV (reference sequence). The CDR3 length is 16 residues. The CDR3 DNA reads TGTGCCAGCAGTTTAGCTGCTAGTCCGGGGAACACTGAAGCTTTCTTT. This translates into CASSLAASPGNTEAFF.

The chain joins TRBV7-3 to TRBJ1-5; D call uncertain. With 5 bases removed from V and 6 bases from J, the gap between germline ends came to 14 bases. The CDR3 length is 14 residues. The V gene's germline CDR1 is SGHTA and CDR2 FQGTGA. The CDR3 bases are TGTGCCAGCAGCCTGAACGAGGCGGGTCAGCCCCAGCATTTT. Protein product: CASSLNEAGQPQHF. The full variable domain, its missing parts supplied by reference TRBV7-3 and TRBJ1-5, is GAGVSQTPSNKVTEKGKYVELRCDPISGHTALYWYRQSLGQGPEFLIYFQGTGAADDSGLPNDRFFAVRPEGSVSTLKIQRTERGDSAVYLCASSLNEAGQPQHFGDGTRLSIL.

The J gene is TRBJ1-5, the V gene TRBV19; 10 positions match TRBD1. Germline V CDR1 and CDR2: LNHDA, SQIVND (reference sequence). The V and J ends lost 5 bases and 6 bases, in that order; junction bases with no gene match: 4. The CDR3 is 14 amino acids. The DNA of the CDR3 is TGTGCCAGTAGTGCGACAGGGGGCCGTCAGCCCCAGCATTTT. Amino acids: CASSATGGRQPQHF.

V usage is TRBV7-9 and J usage is TRBJ1-4; TRBD1 agrees at 8 bases. V lost 5 bases to trimming and J lost 4 bases; unmatched junction nucleotides: 6. The germline V gene encodes CDR1 SEHNR and CDR2 FQNEAQ (reference sequence). This CDR3 is 15 amino acids long. The chain's CDR3 is CASSPRDRNNEKLFF. DNA for the CDR3: TGTGCCAGCAGCCCCCGGGACAGGAATAATGAAAAACTGTTTTTT.

By frequency in the sample, this clone is medium-sized (0.01 to 0.1%). CDR3 residues: CASSVEPGGMNEQFF. The DNA for the CDR3 is TGTGCCAGCAGTGTCGAGCCGGGAGGGATGAATGAGCAGTTCTTC. J is TRBJ2-1 and V is TRBV6-4, with 8 bases aligning to TRBD2. The length of the CDR3 is 15 residues. With V trimmed by 4 bases and J by 7 bases, 9 bases remained unmatched. CDR1 is MRHNA, CDR2 SNTAGT, per germline.

The chain links TRBV18 to TRBJ1-1; D might be TRBD1 (6 bases). Trimming cost V 2 bases and J 5 bases, with 15 bases left between them. The germline gives CDR1 KGHSH, CDR2 LQKENI. The CDR3 totals 15 residues. CDR3 in amino acids: CASSPVTSTGTEAFF. CDR3 nucleotide sequence: TGTGCCAGCTCACCAGTCACGTCTACAGGGACTGAAGCTTTCTTT.

V and J are TRBV12-3 or TRBV12-4 and TRBJ1-1; tentative D call: TRBD1 (5 bases). Trimming took 6 bases from V and 7 from J, leaving 12 bases between them. The CDR3 totals 12 residues. The CDR3 DNA is TGTGCCAGCAGACGGGAGAGGGGTGAAGCTTTCTTT. Translating gives CASRRERGEAFF.

The chain has TRBV27 and TRBJ1-2; unclear D gene. The ends were cut back, 3 bases at V and 2 bases at J, with 7 bases in the middle. From germline, CDR1 is MNHEY and CDR2 SMNVEV (reference sequence). The CDR3 has 13 amino acids. Written as DNA, the CDR3 is TGTGCCAGCAGTTTTGAAGGGAACTATGGCTACACCTTC. Translation: CASSFEGNYGYTF.

This clone was observed a single time. The rearrangement uses TRBV27 and TRBJ2-3, with D unresolved. With 5 bases removed from V and 1 base from J, the gap between germline ends came to 4 bases. The CDR3 is 12 residues long. CDR1 MNHEY and CDR2 SMNVEV come from the germline V gene (reference sequence). CDR3 DNA sequence: TGTGCCAGCAGTCCCCGCACAGATACGCAGTATTTT. This encodes CASSPRTDTQYF.

The chain employs TRBV19 and TRBJ2-7, with TRBD2 identical over 9 bases. J was trimmed by 3 bases and V by 4 bases; bases with no gene match: 7. The CDR3 sequence is 15 residues long. Germline CDR1 and CDR2: LNHDA and SQIVND (reference sequence). This chain's CDR3 is CASSNLAGTNYEQYF. The CDR3 bases are TGTGCCAGTAGTAACCTAGCGGGGACTAACTACGAGCAGTACTTC.